This T cell receptor beta chain emerged from a study of blood T cell repertoires in COVID-19. Study information: Acute-phase and convalescent COVID-19 samples originated in the United States, Italy and Spain.

In the original workflow: Estimated nucleated cell counts came from reference gene primer amplification. This table comes from immunoSEQ multiplex PCR, and its TCRdb copy is limited to in-frame clones, with some not included. V, J and clone size reflect that table, while D and trimming were determined from the DNA. The sample shows about 160,000 clones, 70% to 85% of them seen only once. This clone has only one observation. The sample consisted of peripheral blood. The sequence was collected from a woman aged 35 to 49 with COVID-19, enrolled during active disease.

CDR3 loop: CASSLGLAGVADTQYF. DNA of the CDR3: TGTGCCAGCAGTTTGGGACTAGCGGGAGTGGCAGATACGCAGTATTTT. V usage is TRBV27 and J usage is TRBJ2-3, with TRBD2 identical over 14 bases. Germline loops: CDR1 MNHEY, CDR2 SMNVEV (reference sequence). J lost 4 bases, V lost 3 bases, and 3 bases had no gene match. The CDR3 has 16 residues.